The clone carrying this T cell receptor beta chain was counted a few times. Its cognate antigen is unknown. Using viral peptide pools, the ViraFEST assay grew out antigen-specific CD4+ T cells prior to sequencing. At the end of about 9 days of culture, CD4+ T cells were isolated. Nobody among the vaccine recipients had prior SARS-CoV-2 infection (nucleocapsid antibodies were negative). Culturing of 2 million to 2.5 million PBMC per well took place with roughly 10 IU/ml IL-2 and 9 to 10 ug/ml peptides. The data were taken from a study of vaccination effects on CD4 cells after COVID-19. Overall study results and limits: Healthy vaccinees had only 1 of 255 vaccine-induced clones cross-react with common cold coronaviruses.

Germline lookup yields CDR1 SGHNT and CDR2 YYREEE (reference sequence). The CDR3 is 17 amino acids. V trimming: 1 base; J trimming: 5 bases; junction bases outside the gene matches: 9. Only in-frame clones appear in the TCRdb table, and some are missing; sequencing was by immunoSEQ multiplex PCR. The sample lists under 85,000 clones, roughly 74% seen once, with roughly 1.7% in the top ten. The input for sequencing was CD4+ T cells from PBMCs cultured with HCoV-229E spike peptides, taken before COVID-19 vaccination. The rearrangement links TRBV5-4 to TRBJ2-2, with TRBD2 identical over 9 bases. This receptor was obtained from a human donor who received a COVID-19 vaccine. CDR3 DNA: TGTGCCAGCAGCTTGACGGGCGGGGGGGCGTGGACCGGGGAGCTGTTTTTT. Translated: CASSLTGGGAWTGELFF.